Shown below are 8 T cell receptor beta chains from a single sample sequenced in a study of technical replicates of blood from a few donors. Here immunoSEQ multiplex PCR was the method, and the copy in TCRdb shows in-frame clones only, minus some. The table has some 77,000 clones, more than 85% seen once; the top ten hold 0.39%. The sample consisted of T cells isolated from PBMCs. The receptor set was obtained from a human donor in good health.

This clone was counted a few times. This chain links TRBV27 with TRBJ1-1, with 9 bases that match TRBD1. The CDR3 has 14 amino acids. From germline, CDR1 is MNHEY and CDR2 SMNVEV (reference sequence). The V gene end was trimmed by 3 bases and the J gene end by 7 bases; junction bases not matched to a gene: 6. CDR3 sequence (DNA): TGTGCCAGCAGTTTTTACAGGGGGCATGATGAAGCTTTCTTT. Protein product: CASSFYRGHDEAFF.

This clone was counted a few times. The gene calls are TRBV30 and TRBJ1-1, with 10 nucleotides matching TRBD1. Germline V gives CDR1 GTSNPN, CDR2 SVGIG (reference sequence). Trimming took 8 bases from V and 0 from J; bases not matched to a gene: 3. The CDR3 contains 13 residues. CDR3 sequence (DNA): TGTGCCAGGGACAGGGGATTGAACACTGAAGCTTTCTTT. Translating it yields CARDRGLNTEAFF. The whole variable domain, filled in from reference TRBV30 and TRBJ1-1, reads SQTIHQWPATLVQPVGSPLSLECTVEGTSNPNLYWYRQAAGRGLQLLFYSVGIGQISSEVPQNLSASRPQDRQFILSSKKLLLSDSGFYLCARDRGLNTEAFFGQGTRLTVV.

The chain recombines TRBV5-3 with TRBJ1-1, with TRBD1 as a possible D gene (5 bases). TRBV5-3 is treated as an ORF (open reading frame) with a function not yet certain. There are 14 residues in the CDR3. V lost 4 bases, J lost 0 bases, and 10 bases lay in between. The chain's CDR3 is CARSKTDLNTEAFF. The DNA of the CDR3 is TGTGCCAGAAGCAAGACAGACTTGAACACTGAAGCTTTCTTT.

The chain employs TRBV5-1 and TRBJ1-1; TRBD1 matches at 12 bases. The CDR3 extends over 14 amino acids. Germline V gives CDR1 SGHRS, CDR2 YFSETQ. V lost 0 bases to trimming and J lost 6 bases; unmatched junction nucleotides: 0. CDR3 sequence reads: CASSLGDRGPEAFF. The CDR3 DNA sequence: TGCGCCAGCAGCTTGGGGGACAGGGGGCCTGAAGCTTTCTTT.

This chain's CDR3 is CASSSRGDGQPQHF. CDR3 nucleotides: TGTGCCAGTAGCAGCAGGGGGGACGGGCAGCCCCAGCATTTT. The chain couples TRBV19 to TRBJ1-5; 7 bases are shared with TRBD1. J lost 7 bases, V lost 6 bases, and 9 bases had no gene match. The CDR3 length is 14 residues. Germline V gene lookup returns CDR1 LNHDA and CDR2 SQIVND (reference sequence).

The chain couples TRBV29-1 to TRBJ1-1; 9 nucleotides align to TRBD1. CDR1 is SQVTM, CDR2 ANQGSEA, per germline. V shed 1 base and J 4 bases; nucleotides not matched to a gene: 1. The CDR3 totals 13 residues. The CDR3 coding sequence is TGCAGCGTTGAAGGGACAGGGGTCACTGAAGCTTTCTTT. Translating it yields CSVEGTGVTEAFF.

DNA for the CDR3: TGTGCCAGCAGCTTCCCAGGGGCTAACTATGGCTACACCTTC. Translation gives CASSFPGANYGYTF. The chain links TRBV7-2 to TRBJ1-2; D is perhaps TRBD1 (6 bases). The V end lost 3 bases, the J end lost 0 bases, and 8 bases lay between the germline ends. Per the germline V gene, CDR1 is SGHTA and CDR2 is FQGNSA. CDR3 length: 14 amino acids. Combining the CDR3 with reference TRBV7-2 and TRBJ1-2 gives the whole variable domain GAGVSQSPSNKVTEKGKDVELRCDPISGHTALYWYRQSLGQGLEFLIYFQGNSAPDKSGLPSDRFSAERTGGSVSTLTIQRTQQEDSAVYLCASSFPGANYGYTFGSGTRLTVV.

The J gene is TRBJ2-5, the V gene TRBV5-1; possibly TRBD2 for D (5 bases). The V gene lost 7 bases and the J gene lost 5 bases, with 9 bases spanning the gap. CDR1 SGHRS and CDR2 YFSETQ come from the germline V gene. The CDR3 consists of 11 residues. CDR3 in DNA: TGCGCCAGCGGGAGCCCGGAGACCCAGTACTTC. Its translation: CASGSPETQYF.